The TCR beta chain under discussion was sequenced for a study of OX40 agonist ivuxolimab in advanced cancers. Study summary: Ivuxolimab, an antibody acting as an agonist of OX40 (CD134), was used to treat patients. The group had a mean age of about 60 years, ranged from about 23 to 79, and was 80% to 90% male.

TCRdb keeps only in-frame clones here, not all; method: immunoSEQ multiplex PCR. This sample yields about 73,000 clones, of which roughly 90% are seen a single time; more than 8.5% belongs to the top ten. This TCR was sampled from an adult with an advanced solid tumor such as melanoma, head and neck, liver or kidney cancer. This specimen was CD4+ or CD8+ T cells sorted from blood, taken in a trial of the OX40 agonist ivuxolimab.

The CDR3 here is CASSLYTGTDTQYF. The CDR3 coding sequence is TGTGCCAGCAGTTTATATACAGGGACAGATACGCAGTATTTT. The rearrangement links TRBV27 to TRBJ2-3, with a tentative D call TRBD1 (6 bases). The CDR3 spans 14 residues. CDR1 is MNHEY and CDR2 is SMNVEV in the germline V gene (reference sequence). The V gene lost 1 base and the J gene lost 3 bases, with 8 bases spanning the gap.